Listed below are T cell receptor beta chains from one sample, sequenced in a study of blood T cell repertoires in COVID-19. Profiled with immunoSEQ multiplex PCR; TCRdb holds only in-frame clones, not every one. The sample includes 200,000 to 300,000 clones, 81% of them seen just once. Material: peripheral blood. Source of these receptors: a woman of 80 years or more with COVID-19, enrolled during active disease. Each CDR3 is given with its conserved first and last residue. A D gene is named only where the DNA matches it firmly. Size is stated for part of the rows, as once, few or many counts, or as a class when the clone is expanded.

v_call	d_call	clone_size	j_call	cdr3_aa	cdr3_nt
TRBV5-4	TRBD1	once	TRBJ2-7	CASSSGQGEQYF	TGTGCCAGCAGCTCGGGACAGGGCGAGCAGTACTTC
TRBV18	NA	NA	TRBJ2-7	CASSPSRSTYEQYF	TGTGCCAGCTCACCATCGCGTTCCACCTACGAGCAGTACTTC
TRBV4-3	NA	NA	TRBJ2-3	CASSQGVDFGVPNTQYF	TGCGCCAGCAGCCAGGGAGTTGACTTCGGGGTACCTAATACGCAGTATTTT
TRBV24-1	TRBD2	NA	TRBJ2-1	CATSDRSGTTYNEQFF	TGTGCCACCAGTGATCGAAGCGGGACTACCTACAATGAGCAGTTCTTC
TRBV5-1	NA	NA	TRBJ1-1	CASSSGQLNMNTEAFF	TGCGCCAGCAGCTCCGGACAGTTGAACATGAACACTGAAGCTTTCTTT
TRBV5-1	TRBD1	few	TRBJ1-2	CASSFAGGANYGYTF	TGCGCCAGCAGCTTCGCAGGGGGAGCTAACTATGGCTACACCTTC
TRBV18	NA	few	TRBJ2-7	CASSPRRDSYEQYF	TGTGCCAGCTCACCACGGCGGGACTCCTACGAGCAGTACTTC
TRBV4-3	NA	few	TRBJ2-3	CASSQSYTDTQYF	TGCGCCAGCAGCCAATCCTACACAGATACGCAGTATTTT
TRBV11-2	TRBD1	NA	TRBJ2-3	CASTGQGARRRTDTQYF	TGTGCCAGCACAGGACAGGGGGCAAGGCGTAGGACAGATACGCAGTATTTT
TRBV11-3	NA	NA	TRBJ2-7	CASSPTRDRDFEQYF	TGTGCCAGCAGCCCCACACGCGACAGGGACTTCGAGCAGTACTTC
TRBV27	TRBD1	few	TRBJ1-3	CASSMTGVGGNTIYF	TGTGCCAGCAGTATGACAGGGGTAGGCGGAAACACCATATATTTT
TRBV18	TRBD1	NA	TRBJ2-2	CASSGDRTNTGELFF	TGTGCCAGCTCAGGGGACAGGACAAACACCGGGGAGCTGTTTTTT
TRBV11-1	TRBD1	NA	TRBJ2-5	CASSLAADREGHF	TGTGCCAGCAGCCTCGCCGCGGACAGGGAAGGGCACTTC
TRBV2	TRBD1	NA	TRBJ2-2	CASLREQGGTGELFF	TGTGCCAGCCTCAGGGAACAGGGGGGAACCGGGGAGCTGTTTTTT
TRBV29-1	TRBD2	NA	TRBJ2-3	CSVTSPSGITDTQYF	TGCAGCGTTACCTCGCCTAGCGGGATCACAGATACGCAGTATTTT
TRBV7-2	NA	NA	TRBJ2-7	CASSFDSFYEQYF	TGTGCCAGCAGCTTCGACAGCTTCTACGAGCAGTACTTC
TRBV29-1	TRBD1	NA	TRBJ2-7	CSVAGDRGRVSYEQYF	TGCAGCGTTGCTGGGGACAGGGGGCGAGTTTCTTACGAGCAGTACTTC
TRBV19	NA	NA	TRBJ1-5	CASSTTGIRQPQHF	TGTGCCAGTAGCACTACAGGGATAAGACAGCCCCAGCATTTT
TRBV19	NA	NA	TRBJ1-4	CASKRQPNEKLFF	TGTGCCAGTAAACGACAGCCAAATGAAAAACTGTTTTTT
TRBV5-1	NA	NA	TRBJ2-7	CASSLAARDKTSSYEQYF	TGCGCCAGCAGCTTGGCCGCCCGAGACAAGACGAGCTCCTACGAGCAGTACTTC
TRBV4-1	NA	NA	TRBJ1-5	CASSQVSGNQPQHF	TGCGCCAGCAGCCAAGTGTCGGGGAATCAGCCCCAGCATTTT
TRBV6-1	NA	NA	TRBJ1-5	CASSDWGRPGQPQHF	TGTGCCAGCAGTGATTGGGGCCGACCCGGTCAGCCCCAGCATTTT
TRBV27	NA	NA	TRBJ1-5	CASSVRGGHGQPQHF	TGTGCCAGCAGCGTTAGGGGGGGGCATGGTCAGCCCCAGCATTTT
TRBV2	TRBD1	NA	TRBJ1-1	CASSLGQGITEAFF	TGTGCCAGCAGTCTCGGACAGGGGATCACTGAAGCTTTCTTT
TRBV5-1	NA	NA	TRBJ2-5	CASSLSPRETQYF	TGCGCCAGCAGCTTGTCTCCGCGGGAGACCCAGTACTTC
TRBV27	NA	few	TRBJ1-1	CASSPPGLSNTEAFF	TGTGCCAGCAGTCCCCCGGGACTGTCGAACACTGAAGCTTTCTTT
TRBV28	NA	NA	TRBJ2-3	CASILRGRRRDTQYF	TGTGCCAGCATCTTGAGAGGGAGAAGGCGAGATACGCAGTATTTT
TRBV13	NA	NA	TRBJ2-3	CASSSRDFRKVSQYF	TGTGCCAGCAGCTCCCGGGACTTCAGAAAAGTTTCGCAGTATTTT
TRBV5-8	NA	NA	TRBJ2-2	CASSWGLIPANTGELFF	TGTGCCAGCAGCTGGGGACTTATTCCCGCGAACACCGGGGAGCTGTTTTTT
TRBV2	NA	NA	TRBJ2-5	CASSPDKTQYF	TGTGCCAGCAGCCCGGACAAGACCCAGTACTTC
TRBV27	NA	NA	TRBJ1-2	CASGGSSHGYTF	TGTGCCAGCGGGGGGAGTAGCCATGGCTACACCTTC
TRBV2	NA	few	TRBJ1-1	CATRDIEAFF	TGTGCCACCCGGGACATCGAAGCTTTCTTT
TRBV24-1	TRBD1	NA	TRBJ2-2	CATSDVRDRSRPLNTGELFF	TGTGCCACCAGTGACGTCCGGGACAGATCTCGACCCTTGAACACCGGGGAGCTGTTTTTT
TRBV28	NA	NA	TRBJ1-1	CASRNSGTLHTEAFF	TGTGCCAGCAGGAATTCCGGGACATTACACACTGAAGCTTTCTTT
TRBV24-1	TRBD2	NA	TRBJ2-7	CATSDAGTSGLHEQYF	TGTGCCACCAGTGACGCCGGGACTAGCGGGTTGCACGAGCAGTACTTC
TRBV12-3/TRBV12-4	NA	NA	TRBJ1-6	CASSFGETPLHF	TGTGCCAGCAGTTTCGGGGAGACACCCCTCCACTTT
TRBV9	TRBD2	NA	TRBJ2-3	CASSVARTSGSRDTQYF	TGTGCCAGCAGCGTAGCTCGGACTAGCGGGTCTCGTGATACGCAGTATTTT
TRBV5-4	NA	NA	TRBJ2-3	CASSLEARGTDTQYF	TGTGCCAGCAGCTTGGAAGCTCGTGGCACAGATACGCAGTATTTT
TRBV2	NA	NA	TRBJ1-6	CASRIQGRDSPLHF	TGTGCCAGCAGGATTCAGGGGAGGGATTCACCCCTCCACTTT
TRBV6-5	NA	NA	TRBJ2-7	CASSYSIPGKYEQYF	TGTGCCAGCAGTTACTCGATACCAGGGAAGTACGAGCAGTACTTC
TRBV9	NA	NA	TRBJ1-5	CASSRTEGQPQHF	TGTGCCAGCAGCCGGACAGAGGGTCAGCCCCAGCATTTT
TRBV2	TRBD1	NA	TRBJ1-5	CASRDRVQPQHF	TGTGCCAGCAGGGACAGGGTCCAGCCCCAGCATTTT
TRBV28	NA	NA	TRBJ1-2	CASAGNYGYTF	TGTGCCAGCGCGGGAAACTATGGCTACACCTTC
TRBV18	NA	NA	TRBJ1-5	CASPRLPYSNQPQHF	TGTGCCAGCCCCAGACTGCCTTATAGCAATCAGCCCCAGCATTTT
TRBV28	TRBD1	NA	TRBJ1-1	CASRSGQGGFIAEAFF	TGTGCCAGCAGATCCGGACAGGGGGGGTTTATCGCTGAAGCTTTCTTT
TRBV3-1/TRBV3-2	TRBD1	NA	TRBJ1-2	CASSQDWDRTLWSYTF	TGTGCCAGCAGCCAAGATTGGGACAGAACTTTATGGAGCTACACCTTC
TRBV7-9	NA	NA	TRBJ1-1	CASSLAEGGGTEAFF	TGTGCCAGCAGCTTAGCCGAGGGTGGAGGGACTGAAGCTTTCTTT
TRBV5-1	NA	NA	TRBJ2-1	CASSFTGEVSNEQFF	TGCGCCAGCAGCTTCACGGGAGAGGTATCCAATGAGCAGTTCTTC
TRBV12-5	TRBD1	NA	TRBJ1-1	CATGRGGYDTEAFF	TGTGCTACCGGACGAGGGGGCTACGACACTGAAGCTTTCTTT
TRBV4-1	NA	NA	TRBJ1-1	CASSQRSMTGRRTEAFF	TGCGCCAGCAGCCAGAGATCCATGACAGGACGACGAACTGAAGCTTTCTTT
TRBV18	TRBD1	NA	TRBJ1-5	CASATGVFGNQPQHF	TGTGCCAGCGCGACAGGGGTGTTTGGCAATCAGCCCCAGCATTTT
TRBV2	TRBD1	once	TRBJ1-2	CASTPTGQGAGGYTF	TGTGCCAGCACCCCGACGGGACAGGGGGCTGGTGGCTACACCTTC
TRBV4-2	NA	NA	TRBJ1-1	CASSHQQHANTEAFF	TGTGCCAGCAGCCACCAACAGCACGCGAACACTGAAGCTTTCTTT
TRBV18	TRBD2	NA	TRBJ2-1	CASSPRTSGGPEQFF	TGTGCCAGCTCACCAAGGACTAGCGGGGGGCCTGAGCAGTTCTTC
TRBV5-1	TRBD1	NA	TRBJ2-1	CASSYYRGTDNEQFF	TGCGCCAGCAGCTATTACAGGGGCACCGACAATGAGCAGTTCTTC
TRBV21-1	NA	NA	TRBJ2-7	CANQQISRGHEQYF	TGTGCCAATCAGCAGATCTCCAGGGGCCACGAGCAGTACTTC
TRBV6-1	TRBD1	NA	TRBJ1-2	CASSDRQGRGYTF	TGTGCCAGCAGTGACCGACAGGGTCGTGGCTACACCTTC
TRBV3-1/TRBV3-2	NA	NA	TRBJ2-2	CASSLGGESGELFF	TGTGCCAGCAGCCTAGGGGGGGAGAGCGGGGAGCTGTTTTTT
TRBV7-9	NA	NA	TRBJ2-7	CASSLAGGDEQYF	TGTGCCAGCAGCTTAGCGGGAGGCGACGAGCAGTACTTC